This T cell receptor (beta chain) is from a study of blood T cell repertoires in COVID-19. In the study overall: The samples span acute and convalescent COVID-19 from the United States, Italy and Spain. From T cells, B-cell-depleted T cells, or PBMCs came the material, which was cDNA or gDNA.

Original handling: The assay estimated nucleated cells by amplifying reference gene primers. TCRdb's table, derived via immunoSEQ multiplex PCR, lists solely in-frame clones and lacks some. For V, J and clone size, that table is used; D and trimming come from the DNA. The sample includes about 190,000 clones, roughly four fifths of them seen just once. This clone was detected once. V was pared by 4 bases and J by 6 bases, with 19 bases of the junction left unmatched. The CDR3 is 18 residues long. Germline V lookup: CDR1 LGHDT, CDR2 YNNKEL (reference sequence). The chain couples TRBV3-1 (or the pseudogene TRBV3-2) to TRBJ1-2, with 8 bases identical to TRBD1. This receptor was obtained from a woman under 40 with acute or convalescent COVID-19. The sample comprised peripheral blood. CDR3 residues: CASSRSPARGREGDGYTF. DNA of the CDR3: TGTGCCAGCAGCCGCTCCCCCGCCAGGGGGCGCGAAGGAGATGGCTACACCTTC.